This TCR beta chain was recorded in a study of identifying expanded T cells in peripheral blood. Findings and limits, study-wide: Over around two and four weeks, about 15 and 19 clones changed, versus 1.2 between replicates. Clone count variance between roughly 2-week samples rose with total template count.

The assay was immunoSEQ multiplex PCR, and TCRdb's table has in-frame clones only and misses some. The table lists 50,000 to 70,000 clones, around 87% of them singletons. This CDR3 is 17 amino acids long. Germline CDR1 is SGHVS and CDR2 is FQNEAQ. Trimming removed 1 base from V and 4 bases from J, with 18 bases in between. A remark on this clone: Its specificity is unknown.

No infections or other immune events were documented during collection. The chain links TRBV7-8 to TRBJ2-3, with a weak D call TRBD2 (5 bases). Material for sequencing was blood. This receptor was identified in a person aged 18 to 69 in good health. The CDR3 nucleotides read TGTGCCAGCAGCTTAGTATCTCGACATCTAGCCCCAGATACGCAGTATTTT. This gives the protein CASSLVSRHLAPDTQYF.